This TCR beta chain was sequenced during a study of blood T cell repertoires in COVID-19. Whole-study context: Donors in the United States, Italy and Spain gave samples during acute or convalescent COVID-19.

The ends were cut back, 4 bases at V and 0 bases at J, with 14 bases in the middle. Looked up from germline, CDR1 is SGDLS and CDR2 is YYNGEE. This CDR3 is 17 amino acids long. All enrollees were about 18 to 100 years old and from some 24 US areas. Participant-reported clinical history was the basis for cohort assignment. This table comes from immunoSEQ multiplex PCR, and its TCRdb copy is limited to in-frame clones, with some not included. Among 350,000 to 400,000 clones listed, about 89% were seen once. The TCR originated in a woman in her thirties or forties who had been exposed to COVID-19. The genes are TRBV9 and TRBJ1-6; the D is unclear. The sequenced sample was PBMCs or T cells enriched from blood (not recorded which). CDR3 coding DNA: TGTGCCAGCAGCCCGGTGCGCTCCTTCTCCTATAATTCACCCCTCCACTTT. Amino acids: CASSPVRSFSYNSPLHF. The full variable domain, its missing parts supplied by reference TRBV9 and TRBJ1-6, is DSGVTQTPKHLITATGQRVTLRCSPRSGDLSVYWYQQSLDQGLQFLIQYYNGEERAKGNILERFSAQQFPDLHSELNLSSLELGDSALYFCASSPVRSFSYNSPLHFGNGTRLTVT.